This TCR beta chain was recovered during a study of blood T cell repertoires in COVID-19. Profiling relied on immunoSEQ multiplex PCR, and the TCRdb table lists in-frame clones only, not all of them. The table includes about 230,000 clones, more than 75% detected once. Recovery meant two consecutive negative NP/OP PCR tests, professional clearance, or resolved symptoms. V was pared by 8 bases and J by 0 bases, with 16 bases between. Per germline, CDR1 LNHDA and CDR2 SQIVND (reference sequence). The CDR3 extends over 15 amino acids. This sequence originates from a man in his late teens or twenties who had recovered from COVID-19. The gene calls are TRBV19 and TRBJ1-1, with D maybe TRBD1 (5 bases). The sequenced material came from PBMCs or T cells enriched from blood (not recorded which). This CDR3 is CASSLWIGVNTEAFF. Here the CDR3 DNA reads TGTGCCAGTTCCCTTTGGATAGGGGTGAACACTGAAGCTTTCTTT.